There are a few counts of the clone carrying this T cell receptor (beta chain). Antigen: not known. This entry comes from a study of T cell repertoires in cytomegalovirus infection. Study-level background: It can be stated that public TCR beta signatures indicated CMV infection as well as a matching HLA type.

TCRdb processed the reads anew with MiXCR; each CDR3 protein has one entry. The table includes around 530,000 distinct CDR3 sequences, about 26% detected once. The germline V gene has CDR1 KGHDR and CDR2 SFDVKD. After removal of 5 bases from V and 8 bases from J, the junction contained 8 bases not matched to a gene. The CDR3 runs 15 residues. Study-level results: Summed frequency of shared TCR beta families picked out CMV carriers who also had the relevant HLA.

The chain is built from TRBV24-1 and TRBJ2-1; 10 bases are a match to TRBD2. This clonotype was obtained from a human donor in good health (CMV status not recorded). Some clones in this sample may be carry-over from other donors' samples. The source material was PBMCs. The chain's CDR3 is CATSGVSGRVHEQFF. As DNA, the CDR3 is TGTGCCACCAGTGGGGTAAGCGGGAGGGTCCATGAGCAGTTCTTC.